The rows below give T cell receptor beta chains drawn from one sample of a study of T cell changes during pregnancy in multiple sclerosis. Generated by immunoSEQ multiplex PCR, the TCRdb table keeps only in-frame clones and is missing some. The table shows fewer than 110,000 clones, with 75% to 95% occurring only once. Specimen: peripheral blood, collected in the second trimester of pregnancy. Receptors were obtained from a female donor with multiple sclerosis, enrolled in a pregnancy study. Each CDR3 is given with its conserved first and last residue. D genes are given only for firm matches. Size is stated for part of the rows, as once, few or many counts, or as a class when the clone is expanded.

TRBD2 | TRBJ2-7 | TRBV7-3 | . | TGTGCCAGCAGCTTGAGTAGCGGGGATATTTACGAGCAGTACTTC | CASSLSSGDIYEQYF
TRBD1 | TRBJ1-4 | TRBV6-1 | . | TGTGCCAGCAGTGAAGCTCAGGGGACAGGCGAAAAACTGTTTTTT | CASSEAQGTGEKLFF
. | TRBJ1-1 | TRBV5-1 | . | TGCGCCAGCAGCTTGGAGGGGGGGCGCCGGAACACTGAAGCTTTCTTT | CASSLEGGRRNTEAFF
TRBD2 | TRBJ2-1 | TRBV28 | . | TGTGCCAGCAGTGCTAGCGGGAGGATAAACTCCTACAATGAGCAGTTCTTC | CASSASGRINSYNEQFF
TRBD1 | TRBJ1-1 | TRBV2 | . | TGTGCCAGCATTAGCGGACAGGGGCGGAACACTGAAGCTTTCTTT | CASISGQGRNTEAFF
TRBD2 | TRBJ2-7 | TRBV15 | . | TGTGCCACCAGCAGAGACACTAGCGGGTACTACGAGCAGTACTTC | CATSRDTSGYYEQYF
. | TRBJ2-4 | TRBV5-6 | once | TGTGCCAGCAGCCCGACGCTCGGGGGTCTAGCCAAAAACATTCAGTACTTC | CASSPTLGGLAKNIQYF
TRBD2 | TRBJ2-7 | TRBV7-6 | . | TGTGCCAGCAGCTTAGGTGTCGGGCTAGCGGGAGGGCCGGGGTACGAGCAGTACTTC | CASSLGVGLAGGPGYEQYF
. | TRBJ1-3 | TRBV10-2 | . | TGCGCCCGCAGGCCGTGGGACATCCGTGGAAACACCATATATTTT | CARRPWDIRGNTIYF
. | TRBJ2-5 | TRBV9 | . | TGTGCCAGCAGCGTAGCATGGGGAAGGGGCCAAGAGACCCAGTACTTC | CASSVAWGRGQETQYF